The rows below give T cell receptor beta chains drawn from one sample of a study of immune evolution from preneoplasia to lung adenocarcinoma. Generated by immunoSEQ multiplex PCR, the TCRdb table keeps only in-frame clones and is missing some. The repertoire holds some 11,000 clones, under 90% seen once, with 1.7% in the top ten. Sequencing was carried out using FFPE minimally invasive lung adenocarcinoma tissue. The receptors here all came from a person between 65 and 80 years old with lung adenocarcinoma. CDR3s include the opening cysteine and the closing phenylalanine or tryptophan. The order of the fields is J gene, D gene, V gene, clone size, CDR3 protein, CDR3 DNA. The D gene is left open where the match is weak. Clone size is not always given. Where it is, it says once, few, many or a class for expanded clones.

J gene: TRBJ2-7; D gene: .; V gene: TRBV5-5; clone size: .; CDR3 protein: CASSLGYEQYF; CDR3 DNA: TGTGCCAGCAGCTTGGGGTACGAGCAGTACTTC
J gene: TRBJ2-2; D gene: .; V gene: TRBV10-2; clone size: once; CDR3 protein: CASSPTTAGELFF; CDR3 DNA: TGCGCCAGCAGCCCTACCACCGCCGGGGAGCTGTTTTTT
J gene: TRBJ2-1; D gene: .; V gene: TRBV7-8; clone size: once; CDR3 protein: CASSQRGLDDNEQFF; CDR3 DNA: TGTGCCAGCAGCCAAAGGGGACTCGACGACAATGAGCAGTTCTTC
J gene: TRBJ2-3; D gene: TRBD2; V gene: TRBV7-9; clone size: .; CDR3 protein: CASSLGGRAADTQYF; CDR3 DNA: TGTGCCAGCAGCTTAGGCGGGAGGGCGGCAGATACGCAGTATTTT
J gene: TRBJ2-3; D gene: .; V gene: TRBV4-2; clone size: once; CDR3 protein: CASSPRDSSTDTQYF; CDR3 DNA: TGTGCCAGCAGCCCCCGGGACTCTAGCACAGATACGCAGTATTTT
J gene: TRBJ1-5; D gene: .; V gene: TRBV6-1; clone size: once; CDR3 protein: CASSREPGDQPQHF; CDR3 DNA: TGTGCCAGCAGTCGAGAGCCAGGCGATCAGCCCCAGCATTTT
J gene: TRBJ2-7; D gene: TRBD2; V gene: TRBV5-6; clone size: .; CDR3 protein: CASSVTSGSPYF; CDR3 DNA: TGTGCCAGCAGCGTGACTAGCGGGTCCCCGTACTTC
J gene: TRBJ1-1; D gene: TRBD1; V gene: TRBV6-5; clone size: .; CDR3 protein: CASSYSRTGHTEAFF; CDR3 DNA: TGTGCCAGCAGTTACTCTAGGACAGGGCACACTGAAGCTTTCTTT
J gene: TRBJ1-2; D gene: .; V gene: TRBV29-1; clone size: .; CDR3 protein: CSVRPGTSNYGYTF; CDR3 DNA: TGCAGCGTTCGGCCCGGGACGTCTAACTATGGCTACACCTTC
J gene: TRBJ1-6; D gene: .; V gene: TRBV19; clone size: .; CDR3 protein: CASRQPSPRSPLHF; CDR3 DNA: TGTGCCAGTAGACAACCCTCACCGAGATCACCCCTCCACTTT
J gene: TRBJ2-1; D gene: TRBD2; V gene: TRBV27; clone size: .; CDR3 protein: CASSQRGRSYNEQFF; CDR3 DNA: TGTGCCAGCAGTCAGCGGGGACGGTCCTACAATGAGCAGTTCTTC
J gene: TRBJ2-1; D gene: .; V gene: TRBV4-1; clone size: .; CDR3 protein: CASSRTTGTFNEQFF; CDR3 DNA: TGCGCCAGCAGCCGTACCACCGGGACTTTCAATGAGCAGTTCTTC
J gene: TRBJ2-1; D gene: TRBD1; V gene: TRBV5-6; clone size: .; CDR3 protein: CASSLGQGQGFF; CDR3 DNA: TGTGCCAGCAGCCTGGGACAGGGCCAGGGGTTCTTC
J gene: TRBJ2-1; D gene: .; V gene: TRBV19; clone size: .; CDR3 protein: CASSIGRESEQFF; CDR3 DNA: TGTGCCAGTAGTATAGGCAGGGAGAGTGAGCAGTTCTTC
J gene: TRBJ2-5; D gene: TRBD2; V gene: TRBV10-3; clone size: .; CDR3 protein: CAISSGSGDGETQYF; CDR3 DNA: TGTGCCATCAGTTCCGGAAGCGGGGACGGGGAGACCCAGTACTTC
J gene: TRBJ1-3; D gene: .; V gene: TRBV30; clone size: .; CDR3 protein: CAWSPGAGNTIYF; CDR3 DNA: TGTGCCTGGAGTCCCGGGGCTGGAAACACCATATATTTT
J gene: TRBJ1-1; D gene: .; V gene: TRBV7-3; clone size: .; CDR3 protein: CASSPGPMNTEAFF; CDR3 DNA: TGTGCCAGCAGCCCCGGACCTATGAACACTGAAGCTTTCTTT
J gene: TRBJ2-3; D gene: .; V gene: TRBV2; clone size: .; CDR3 protein: CASSGKATDTQYF; CDR3 DNA: TGTGCCAGCAGTGGAAAGGCCACAGATACGCAGTATTTT
J gene: TRBJ2-2; D gene: .; V gene: TRBV19; clone size: .; CDR3 protein: CASSPRGGYTGELFF; CDR3 DNA: TGTGCCAGTAGTCCCAGGGGGGGGTACACCGGGGAGCTGTTTTTT
J gene: TRBJ1-1; D gene: TRBD1; V gene: TRBV4-1; clone size: .; CDR3 protein: CASSHNRGNENTEAFF; CDR3 DNA: TGCGCCAGCAGCCATAACAGGGGAAACGAGAACACTGAAGCTTTCTTT
J gene: TRBJ2-3; D gene: .; V gene: TRBV9; clone size: .; CDR3 protein: CASSVGETTQYF; CDR3 DNA: TGTGCCAGCAGCGTAGGGGAGACTACGCAGTATTTT
J gene: TRBJ2-2; D gene: .; V gene: TRBV15; clone size: .; CDR3 protein: CATSSATRAINSGELFF; CDR3 DNA: TGTGCCACCAGCAGCGCCACACGGGCTATAAACTCCGGGGAGCTGTTTTTT
J gene: TRBJ2-5; D gene: TRBD1; V gene: TRBV19; clone size: few; CDR3 protein: CASSRDRETQYF; CDR3 DNA: TGTGCCAGTAGTAGGGACAGGGAGACCCAGTACTTC
J gene: TRBJ1-2; D gene: .; V gene: TRBV28; clone size: .; CDR3 protein: CASRTPNYGYTF; CDR3 DNA: TGTGCCAGCAGAACACCTAACTATGGCTACACCTTC
J gene: TRBJ2-3; D gene: TRBD1; V gene: TRBV11-3; clone size: .; CDR3 protein: CASSLTGSTDTQYF; CDR3 DNA: TGTGCCAGCAGCCTGACAGGGAGCACAGATACGCAGTATTTT
J gene: TRBJ2-7; D gene: .; V gene: TRBV5-3; clone size: .; CDR3 protein: CARSGTGTEQYF; CDR3 DNA: TGTGCCAGAAGCGGAACAGGGACCGAGCAGTACTTC
J gene: TRBJ1-6; D gene: .; V gene: TRBV28; clone size: .; CDR3 protein: CASSSQTGSNSPLHF; CDR3 DNA: TGTGCCAGCAGTTCCCAGACGGGGTCTAATTCACCCCTCCACTTT
J gene: TRBJ2-1; D gene: .; V gene: TRBV5-4; clone size: .; CDR3 protein: CASSLVESGKQFF; CDR3 DNA: TGTGCCAGCAGCTTGGTGGAGTCGGGTAAGCAGTTCTTC
J gene: TRBJ2-2; D gene: .; V gene: TRBV10-2; clone size: few; CDR3 protein: CASSVGAVNTGELFF; CDR3 DNA: TGCGCCAGCAGTGTGGGGGCCGTGAACACCGGGGAGCTGTTTTTT
J gene: TRBJ1-1; D gene: .; V gene: TRBV10-3; clone size: .; CDR3 protein: CAIRGPGVPEAFF; CDR3 DNA: TGTGCCATCAGAGGTCCAGGGGTACCTGAAGCTTTCTTT
J gene: TRBJ2-5; D gene: .; V gene: TRBV7-2; clone size: .; CDR3 protein: CASSPRQRETQYF; CDR3 DNA: TGTGCCAGCAGCCCCAGGCAGAGAGAGACCCAGTACTTC
J gene: TRBJ2-6; D gene: .; V gene: TRBV4-2; clone size: .; CDR3 protein: CASSPTGMSGANVLTF; CDR3 DNA: TGTGCCAGCAGCCCGACAGGTATGTCCGGGGCCAACGTCCTGACTTTC
J gene: TRBJ2-2; D gene: TRBD1; V gene: TRBV19; clone size: once; CDR3 protein: CASRRGGQGSTGELFF; CDR3 DNA: TGTGCCAGTAGAAGGGGGGGACAGGGGAGCACCGGGGAGCTGTTTTTT
J gene: TRBJ1-2; D gene: .; V gene: TRBV5-5; clone size: .; CDR3 protein: CASSLAADRLYGYTF; CDR3 DNA: TGTGCCAGCAGCTTGGCAGCCGACAGGTTATATGGCTACACCTTC
J gene: TRBJ1-4; D gene: TRBD1; V gene: TRBV7-8; clone size: .; CDR3 protein: CASSPGTGEGKLFF; CDR3 DNA: TGTGCCAGCAGCCCGGGGACAGGGGAGGGAAAACTGTTTTTT
J gene: TRBJ2-3; D gene: .; V gene: TRBV9; clone size: few; CDR3 protein: CASSRSDGTFTDTQYF; CDR3 DNA: TGTGCCAGCAGTCGTTCGGACGGTACTTTCACAGATACGCAGTATTTT
J gene: TRBJ2-1; D gene: .; V gene: TRBV7-8; clone size: .; CDR3 protein: CASSSLTSFNEQFF; CDR3 DNA: TGTGCCAGCAGCTCACTGACTTCTTTTAATGAGCAGTTCTTC
J gene: TRBJ1-1; D gene: .; V gene: TRBV19; clone size: .; CDR3 protein: CASSIEPNTEAFF; CDR3 DNA: TGTGCCAGTAGTATTGAGCCTAACACTGAAGCTTTCTTT
J gene: TRBJ1-2; D gene: .; V gene: TRBV6-6; clone size: few; CDR3 protein: CASLGPGRGYGYTF; CDR3 DNA: TGTGCCAGCTTGGGCCCGGGACGGGGCTATGGCTACACCTTC
J gene: TRBJ2-7; D gene: .; V gene: TRBV2; clone size: .; CDR3 protein: CASKPGEVYEQYF; CDR3 DNA: TGTGCCAGCAAACCGGGCGAGGTCTACGAGCAGTACTTC
J gene: TRBJ2-2; D gene: TRBD1; V gene: TRBV5-1; clone size: .; CDR3 protein: CASSLAGQGSRELFF; CDR3 DNA: TGCGCCAGCAGCTTGGCGGGACAGGGGTCGAGGGAGCTGTTTTTT
J gene: TRBJ2-7; D gene: .; V gene: TRBV18; clone size: .; CDR3 protein: CASSPDRRRGSYEQYF; CDR3 DNA: TGTGCCAGCTCGCCCGACAGACGAAGGGGCTCCTACGAGCAGTACTTC
J gene: TRBJ1-2; D gene: TRBD1; V gene: TRBV6-5; clone size: .; CDR3 protein: CAARGNGYGYTF; CDR3 DNA: TGTGCCGCCAGGGGGAACGGCTATGGCTACACCTTC
J gene: TRBJ2-4; D gene: TRBD2; V gene: TRBV7-8; clone size: .; CDR3 protein: CASSPTPQGGFNF; CDR3 DNA: TGTGCCAGCAGCCCGACCCCCCAGGGAGGGTTTAACTTC
J gene: TRBJ1-1; D gene: .; V gene: TRBV11-2; clone size: .; CDR3 protein: CASSLFREAFF; CDR3 DNA: TGTGCCAGCAGCTTATTCAGGGAAGCTTTCTTT
J gene: TRBJ2-7; D gene: TRBD1; V gene: TRBV7-8; clone size: .; CDR3 protein: CASSLEGQFPYEQYF; CDR3 DNA: TGTGCCAGCAGCTTAGAGGGACAGTTTCCCTACGAGCAGTACTTC
J gene: TRBJ2-7; D gene: TRBD1; V gene: TRBV6-5; clone size: .; CDR3 protein: CASSQTGSSYEQYF; CDR3 DNA: TGTGCCAGCAGCCAGACAGGGAGCTCCTACGAGCAGTACTTC
J gene: TRBJ1-6; D gene: TRBD1; V gene: TRBV11-2; clone size: .; CDR3 protein: CASSSGTVNSPLHF; CDR3 DNA: TGTGCCAGCAGCTCCGGGACAGTTAATTCACCCCTCCACTTT
J gene: TRBJ1-2; D gene: .; V gene: TRBV10-3; clone size: .; CDR3 protein: CAISEEQERRGYTF; CDR3 DNA: TGTGCCATCAGTGAGGAACAGGAACGGAGGGGCTACACCTTC
J gene: TRBJ1-5; D gene: .; V gene: TRBV4-1; clone size: .; CDR3 protein: CASSPSSSDNQPQHF; CDR3 DNA: TGCGCCAGCAGCCCTTCCTCCTCTGACAATCAGCCCCAGCATTTT
J gene: TRBJ2-3; D gene: .; V gene: TRBV5-1; clone size: .; CDR3 protein: CASTLRDPIEPTDTQYF; CDR3 DNA: TGCGCCAGCACCCTCCGGGACCCAATTGAACCCACAGATACGCAGTATTTT
J gene: TRBJ1-2; D gene: .; V gene: TRBV27; clone size: .; CDR3 protein: CASSFVGRKLYGYTF; CDR3 DNA: TGTGCCAGCAGTTTTGTGGGCAGAAAACTATATGGCTACACCTTC
J gene: TRBJ2-1; D gene: .; V gene: TRBV19; clone size: .; CDR3 protein: CASTRTGSYNEQFF; CDR3 DNA: TGTGCCAGTACCCGGACGGGGTCCTACAATGAGCAGTTCTTC